The present T cell receptor (beta chain) was sequenced within a study of CD8+ T cells in alopecia areata. Once RNA had been extracted, it was reverse transcribed into cDNA to act as the sequencing template. The table came from immunoSEQ multiplex PCR; TCRdb's copy has only in-frame clones and leaves some out. The sample records approximately 120,000 clones, about 51% being singletons. This clone showed up just once. Sequencing was performed on NKG2D-low CD8+ T cells sorted from blood. The TCR originated in a human donor with alopecia areata.

This CDR3 reads CAWSGAQGTGELFF. The CDR3 coding sequence is TGTGCCTGGAGTGGGGCGCAGGGAACCGGGGAGCTGTTTTTT. The genes are TRBV30 and TRBJ2-2; TRBD1 is a possible D gene (5 bases). V lost 1 base, J lost 5 bases, and 11 bases lay in between. Germline V CDR1 and CDR2: GTSNPN, SVGIG (reference sequence). The CDR3 is 14 residues long.